This passage covers 28 T cell receptor beta chains from one sample sequenced in a study of cytomegalovirus exposure and HLA in healthy donors. In the PCR, 60 Vbeta and 13 Jbeta primers were used. The method was immunoSEQ multiplex PCR; TCRdb's version includes in-frame clones alone and lacks a portion of them. Among roughly 100,000 clones, 60% to 85% were seen once, and the ten largest hold 4%. Sequencing was done on a sample of PBMCs. The origin of the receptors is a man aged 50 to 60 in good health and CMV-seropositive.

V is TRBV2 and J is TRBJ1-2; D perhaps matches TRBD1 (5 bases). There are 12 residues in the CDR3. CDR1 is SNHLY, CDR2 FYNNEI, per germline. V dropped 4 bases and J dropped 7 bases, with 10 bases sitting between them. CDR3 sequence: CASSGPGGGYTF. The CDR3 nucleotides are TGTGCCAGCAGTGGCCCCGGGGGTGGCTACACCTTC.

The J gene is TRBJ1-2, the V gene TRBV5-8, with no clear D. The CDR3 contains 11 residues. The V end lost 4 bases, the J end lost 9 bases, and 10 bases lay between the germline ends. CDR1 is SGHTS, CDR2 YDEGEE, per germline. The CDR3 spells CASSQLVRYTF. The CDR3 DNA reads TGTGCCAGCAGCCAATTAGTGCGCTACACCTTC.

The rearrangement uses TRBV18 and TRBJ1-1; no clear D. Looked up from germline, CDR1 is KGHSH and CDR2 is LQKENI. V was trimmed by 2 bases and J by 8 bases, leaving 9 bases between them. This CDR3 has 12 amino acids. The chain's CDR3 is CASSPGAPEAFF. The CDR3 DNA is TGTGCCAGCTCACCAGGAGCCCCGGAAGCTTTCTTT.

The V and J genes are TRBV6-1 and TRBJ1-5, with a weak D call TRBD1 (6 bases). Looked up from germline, CDR1 is MNHNS and CDR2 is SASEGT. This CDR3 is 14 amino acids long. Trimming cost V 3 bases and J 5 bases, with 11 bases left between them. DNA of the CDR3: TGTGCCAGCAGTGATGGGCAGGGGCATCAGCCCCAGCATTTT. Protein product: CASSDGQGHQPQHF.

DNA of the CDR3: TGTGCCAGCAGTGGACAGGGTTGGGGCTACACCTTC. This gives the protein CASSGQGWGYTF. The rearrangement joins TRBV2 to TRBJ1-2; 7 bases match TRBD1. Trimming at V came to 4 bases and at J to 8 bases, leaving 4 bases not matched to a gene. Germline loops: CDR1 SNHLY, CDR2 FYNNEI. The CDR3 contains 12 residues.

The chain combines TRBV7-9 with TRBJ2-1, with 12 bases matching TRBD2. J lost 14 bases, V lost 1 base, and 9 bases had no gene match. Looked up from germline, CDR1 is SEHNR and CDR2 is FQNEAQ (reference sequence). The CDR3 has 15 residues. CDR3 residues: CASSLDLAGGQSEFF. The CDR3 DNA sequence: TGTGCCAGCAGCTTAGACCTAGCGGGAGGGCAGTCGGAGTTCTTC.

The rearrangement links TRBV27 to TRBJ1-4; tentative D call: TRBD1 (6 bases). The CDR3 runs to 16 residues. Germline V gene lookup returns CDR1 MNHEY and CDR2 SMNVEV (reference sequence). Trimming pared 5 bases from V and 8 bases from J, leaving 21 bases between. CDR3 DNA: TGTGCCAGCAGTCTAATGTCGGGGGGCGCGGGGGAAAAACTGTTTTTT. Encoded protein: CASSLMSGGAGEKLFF.

The chain carries TRBV2 and TRBJ1-2; a possible D gene is TRBD1 (6 bases). The V gene's germline CDR1 is SNHLY and CDR2 FYNNEI. The CDR3 is 14 amino acids. V was shortened by 1 base and J by 5 bases, with 11 bases between the two germline ends. CDR3 amino acids: CASSEDRVRYGYTF. CDR3 sequence (DNA): TGTGCCAGCAGTGAAGACAGGGTTCGGTATGGCTACACCTTC.

The rearrangement uses TRBV19 and TRBJ1-4, with 7 bases lining up with TRBD1. CDR3 length: 15 residues. Trimming cost V 2 bases and J 6 bases; bases outside gene matches: 6. The germline V gene has CDR1 LNHDA and CDR2 SQIVND (reference sequence). The CDR3 is CASSIRTGEYEKLFF. The CDR3 DNA reads TGTGCCAGTAGTATAAGGACAGGAGAATATGAAAAACTGTTTTTT.

This clone was detected only a few times. The V call is TRBV7-9, the J call TRBJ1-1, with a tentative D call TRBD1 (6 bases). Trimming pared 0 bases from V and 2 bases from J, leaving 10 bases between. The CDR3 is made up of 15 amino acids. Looked up from germline, CDR1 is SEHNR and CDR2 is FQNEAQ (reference sequence). In DNA form, the CDR3 reads TGTGCCAGCAGCTTAGCTTGGACAGACAACACTGAAGCTTTCTTT. Residues: CASSLAWTDNTEAFF.

The rearrangement links TRBV19 to TRBJ1-5; 7 bases fit TRBD1. Looked up from germline, CDR1 is LNHDA and CDR2 is SQIVND (reference sequence). J lost 5 bases, V lost 8 bases, and 3 bases had no gene match. The length of the CDR3 is 12 residues. CDR3 sequence reads: CASGTEYQPQHF. The CDR3 region has the DNA TGTGCCAGTGGGACAGAATATCAGCCCCAGCATTTT.

The chain couples TRBV28 to TRBJ1-2, with D hard to call. The CDR3 consists of 14 residues. V lost 7 bases, J lost 2 bases, and 14 bases lay in between. Germline V CDR1 and CDR2: MDHEN, SYDVKM. The CDR3 here is CASTLRGRNYGYTF. CDR3 nucleotides: TGTGCCAGCACCCTTAGAGGCAGAAACTATGGCTACACCTTC.

This chain connects TRBV7-2 to TRBJ1-1; TRBD1 aligns across 8 bases. Germline trimming cut 5 bases from V and 4 bases from J; bases unmatched to any gene: 3. Germline values: CDR1 SGHTA, CDR2 FQGNSA. CDR3 size: 13 residues. The CDR3 DNA sequence: TGTGCCAGCAGCCAGGGACAGGCCACTGAAGCTTTCTTT. Encoded protein: CASSQGQATEAFF.

V is TRBV27 and J is TRBJ2-7; 9 positions agree with TRBD2. The germline V gene has CDR1 MNHEY and CDR2 SMNVEV (reference sequence). This CDR3 region has 20 residues. V lost 4 bases, J lost 2 bases, and 21 bases stayed unmatched. The chain's CDR3 is CASSSSAGGVDWFGTYEQYF. The CDR3 nucleotides are TGTGCCAGCAGTTCCTCAGCGGGAGGTGTGGATTGGTTCGGGACCTACGAGCAGTACTTC.

In its sample, this clone was seen a few times. The rearrangement links TRBV4-1 to TRBJ2-5; 8 nucleotides match TRBD1. Germline trimming cut 2 bases from V and 1 base from J; bases unmatched to any gene: 9. The CDR3 runs 17 residues. CDR1 MGHRA and CDR2 YSYEKL come from the germline V gene. The CDR3 sequence: CASSQSRAGQAQETQYF. DNA of the CDR3: TGCGCCAGCAGCCAATCTAGGGCGGGACAGGCCCAAGAGACCCAGTACTTC.

The chain employs TRBV4-3 and TRBJ1-1; D might be TRBD1 (6 bases). CDR3 length: 15 residues. The germline CDR1 and CDR2 sequences are LGHNA and YSLEER. Deletions cut 4 bases from V and 4 bases from J, with 16 bases between. DNA for the CDR3: TGCGCCAGCAGCCGAACCAGGGGAGGGGGCACTGAAGCTTTCTTT. Encoded protein: CASSRTRGGGTEAFF.

This clone was found once. The junction departs from the called germline gene at one end, perhaps through a read error. The chain carries TRBV30 and TRBJ2-2, with TRBD2 as a possible D gene (6 bases). Germline loops: CDR1 GTSNPN, CDR2 SVGIG (reference sequence). This CDR3 region has 14 residues. Here the CDR3 reads CAWTAGGNIGELFF. The CDR3 DNA is TGTGCCTGGACCGCCGGAGGGAACATCGGGGAGCTGTTTTTT. Using reference TRBV30 and TRBJ2-2 for the parts outside the CDR3, the full variable domain is SQTIHQWPATLVQPVGSPLSLECTVEGTSNPNLYWYRQAAGRGLQLLFYSVGIGQISSEVPQNLSASRPQDRQFILSSKKLLLSDSGFYLCAWTAGGNIGELFFGEGSRLTVL.

This chain uses TRBV7-6 with TRBJ2-3, with unresolved D. The CDR3 length is 16 residues. Germline V lookup: CDR1 SGHVS, CDR2 FNYEAQ. V was trimmed by 2 bases and J by 0 bases, leaving 12 bases between them. The chain's CDR3 is CASSLTQAASTDTQYF. The CDR3 DNA sequence: TGTGCCAGCAGCTTAACGCAGGCCGCTAGCACAGATACGCAGTATTTT.

V usage is TRBV13 and J usage is TRBJ1-1; 8 bases line up with TRBD1. The CDR3 consists of 14 residues. The J segment lost 5 bases and the V segment lost 4 bases, leaving 6 bases of the junction unmatched. The V gene's germline CDR1 is PRHDT and CDR2 FYEKMQ (reference sequence). CDR3 DNA: TGTGCCAGCAGCTGGGGAGACAGGGGTACTGAAGCTTTCTTT. Translated, it gives CASSWGDRGTEAFF. Full variable domain (missing parts from reference TRBV13 and TRBJ1-1): AAGVIQSPRHLIKEKRETATLKCYPIPRHDTVYWYQQGPGQDPQFLISFYEKMQSDKGSIPDRFSAQQFSDYHSELNMSSLELGDSALYFCASSWGDRGTEAFFGQGTRLTVV.

The CDR3 sequence is CASSPGQHTGELFF. CDR3 sequence (DNA): TGTGCCAGCAGCCCCGGACAGCACACCGGGGAGCTGTTTTTT. This rearrangement joins TRBV28 to TRBJ2-2, with D maybe TRBD1 (6 bases). CDR3 length: 14 amino acids. Per germline, CDR1 MDHEN and CDR2 SYDVKM. With 6 bases removed from V and 3 bases from J, the gap between germline ends came to 11 bases.

The count of this clone is one. V gene TRBV7-2 combines with J gene TRBJ2-7; the D gene is possibly TRBD2 (5 bases). V was trimmed by 5 bases and J by 0 bases, leaving 11 bases between them. Germline V gene sequence: CDR1 SGHTA, CDR2 FQGNSA. The CDR3 loop spans 14 amino acids. The CDR3 spells CASSQDFSSYEQYF. The CDR3 coding sequence is TGTGCCAGCAGCCAGGACTTCAGCTCCTACGAGCAGTACTTC.

The chain joins TRBV7-6 to TRBJ2-6; perhaps TRBD1 as D (6 bases). V lost 1 base to trimming and J lost 0 bases, with 13 bases between them. Per the germline V gene, CDR1 is SGHVS and CDR2 is FNYEAQ. This CDR3 is 18 amino acids long. CDR3 region: CASSLGSGVGSGANVLTF. The CDR3 DNA sequence: TGTGCCAGCAGCTTAGGTTCAGGGGTTGGCTCTGGGGCCAACGTCCTGACTTTC.

The J gene is TRBJ2-1, the V gene TRBV19; D perhaps matches TRBD2 (7 bases). Germline values: CDR1 LNHDA, CDR2 SQIVND (reference sequence). The CDR3 has 17 residues. Trimming shortened V by 10 bases and J by 7 bases, and 29 bases separated the two germline ends. This CDR3 is CATLPGARESHRNEQFF. In DNA, the CDR3 is TGTGCCACCTTGCCAGGGGCGCGGGAGTCGCATCGGAATGAGCAGTTCTTC.

V gene TRBV28 combines with J gene TRBJ2-3; 14 bases map to TRBD2. The CDR3 spans 17 residues. V was pared by 3 bases and J by 4 bases, with 6 bases of the junction left unmatched. Germline V CDR1 and CDR2: MDHEN, SYDVKM. CDR3 sequence (DNA): TGTGCCAGCAGTTTTATGGGACTAGCGGGAGACGCAGATACGCAGTATTTT. Amino acids: CASSFMGLAGDADTQYF.

The chain joins TRBV2 to TRBJ2-3, with 7 bases identical to TRBD2. Trimming at V came to 8 bases and at J to 6 bases, leaving 5 bases not matched to a gene. CDR1 and CDR2 from the germline V gene are SNHLY and FYNNEI. The CDR3 spans 12 residues. In DNA form, the CDR3 reads TGTGCCAGCGGGAGGGCAGGGGATACGCAGTATTTT. This encodes CASGRAGDTQYF.

The DNA for the CDR3 is TGTGCCAGCAGTTACTCGAAGAGTAGCAAGCGGATTGAGCAGTACTTC. It is translated as CASSYSKSSKRIEQYF. V usage is TRBV6-6 and J usage is TRBJ2-7; a weak D match, TRBD2 (5 bases). The CDR3 loop spans 16 amino acids. Trimming left V 0 bases short and J 7 bases short, with 19 bases between. Per the germline V gene, CDR1 is MNHNY and CDR2 is SVGAGI (reference sequence).

This chain uses TRBV6-1 with TRBJ1-2, with D uncertain. Germline V lookup: CDR1 MNHNS, CDR2 SASEGT. The CDR3 is made up of 13 amino acids. The V and J ends lost 9 bases and 2 bases respectively, with 13 bases between them. The CDR3 DNA reads TGTGCCAGTTCAATGACGGAGAACTATGGCTACACCTTC. This codes for CASSMTENYGYTF.

The chain joins TRBV28 to TRBJ1-1, with D uncertain. Germline assignment: CDR1 MDHEN and CDR2 SYDVKM. Trimming shortened V by 3 bases and J by 1 base, and 21 bases separated the two germline ends. This CDR3 has 18 residues. The CDR3 DNA is TGTGCCAGCAGTTTCATAGCTGGTTCACGCGGCCCGAACACTGAAGCTTTCTTT. It yields the protein CASSFIAGSRGPNTEAFF.